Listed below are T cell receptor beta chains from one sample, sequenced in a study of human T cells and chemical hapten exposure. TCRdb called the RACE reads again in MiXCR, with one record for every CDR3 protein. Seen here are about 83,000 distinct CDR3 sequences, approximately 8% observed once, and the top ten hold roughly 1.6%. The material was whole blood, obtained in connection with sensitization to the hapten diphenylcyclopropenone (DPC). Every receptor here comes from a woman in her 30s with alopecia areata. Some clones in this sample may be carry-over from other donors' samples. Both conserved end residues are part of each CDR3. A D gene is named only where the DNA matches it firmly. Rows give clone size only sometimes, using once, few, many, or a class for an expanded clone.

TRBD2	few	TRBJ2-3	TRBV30	TGTGCCTGGAGTCCGGGGACTAGCGGGGGGATAGATACGCAGTATTTT	CAWSPGTSGGIDTQYF
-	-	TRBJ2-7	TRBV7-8	TGTGCCAGCAGCCCGGCAGGGGTTAGCTCCTACGAGCAGTACTTC	CASSPAGVSSYEQYF
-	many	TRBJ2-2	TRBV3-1	TGTGCCAGCAGCCAGAGTCAGAACACCGGGGAGCTGTTTTTT	CASSQSQNTGELFF
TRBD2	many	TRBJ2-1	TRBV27	TGTGCCAGCAGTTTAGCGGGGGTCTACAATGAGCAGTTCTTC	CASSLAGVYNEQFF
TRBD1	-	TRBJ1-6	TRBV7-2	TGTGCCAGCAGCTCCCCGGGACAGTCTTACCACTTT	CASSSPGQSYHF
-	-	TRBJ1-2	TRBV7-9	TGTGCCAGCAGCTTCGCAGGGGAGGATGGCTACACCTTC	CASSFAGEDGYTF
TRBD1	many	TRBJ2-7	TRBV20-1	TGCAGTGCATTGGGACAGTTAGGCTACGAGCAGTACTTC	CSALGQLGYEQYF
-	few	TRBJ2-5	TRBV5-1	TGCGCCAGCAGCTGGGGGGCTTCGGAGACCCAGTACTTC	CASSWGASETQYF
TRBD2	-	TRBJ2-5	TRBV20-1	TGCAGTGCTAGCCTCATAGCGGGGGGAGAGACCCAGTACTTC	CSASLIAGGETQYF
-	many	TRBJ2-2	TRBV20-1	TGCAGTGCTAACGTTATATCGAACACCGGGGAGCTGTTTTTT	CSANVISNTGELFF
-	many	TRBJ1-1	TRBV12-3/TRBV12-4	TGTGCCAGCAGTTTAGTAGAGGGAGGGGAAGCTTTCTTT	CASSLVEGGEAFF
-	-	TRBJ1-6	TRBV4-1	TGCGCCAGCAGCCAAGGCTCGACGAGGATGACCGGAGGTTCACCCCTCCACTTT	CASSQGSTRMTGGSPLHF
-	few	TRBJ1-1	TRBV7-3	TGTGCCAGCAGAGGGGTGGAGGTCACTGAAGCTTTCTTT	CASRGVEVTEAFF
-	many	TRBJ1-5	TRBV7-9	TGTGCCAGCAGCTGGGCGGGGGATTCTCTTTGGAATCAGCCCCAGCATTTT	CASSWAGDSLWNQPQHF
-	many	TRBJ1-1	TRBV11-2	TGTGCCAGCAGCTTAGTCAGGGGTGGCACTGAAGCTTTCTTT	CASSLVRGGTEAFF
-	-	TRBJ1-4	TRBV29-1	TGCAGCGTTGTATGGGTCAAGGCAACTAATGAAAAACTGTTTTTT	CSVVWVKATNEKLFF
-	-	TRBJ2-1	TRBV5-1	TGCGCCAGCAGCTTGGATGGGGGTACCTACAATGAGCAGTTCTTC	CASSLDGGTYNEQFF
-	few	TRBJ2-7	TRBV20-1	TGCAGTGCTAGAGATATTACCTACGAGCAGTACTTC	CSARDITYEQYF
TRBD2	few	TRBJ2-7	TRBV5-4	TGTGCCAGCAGCTCCGCGGGACTATTCTACGAGCAGTACTTC	CASSSAGLFYEQYF
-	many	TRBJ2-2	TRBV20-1	TGCAGTGCTAGAGATATGAGAGATCGGACCGGGGAGCTGTTTTTT	CSARDMRDRTGELFF
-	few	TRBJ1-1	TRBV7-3	TGTGCCAGCAAAGTTATTGGGGCCGGGGTTGGCACTGAAGCTTTCTTT	CASKVIGAGVGTEAFF
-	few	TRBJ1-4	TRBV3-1	TGTGCCAGCAGCCTTGCTGGATTGGAAAAACTGTTTTTT	CASSLAGLEKLFF
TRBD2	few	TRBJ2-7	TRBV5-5	TGTGCCAGCACTTTAGAAGCGGGGCTCTCCTACGAGCAGTACTTC	CASTLEAGLSYEQYF
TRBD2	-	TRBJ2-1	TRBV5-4	TGTGCCAGCAGCTTGAAGCGGGGGGCACTAAATGAGCAGTTCTTC	CASSLKRGALNEQFF
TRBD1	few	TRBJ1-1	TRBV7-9	TGTGCCAGCAGCGCAGGACAGGGAGGAACTGAAGCTTTCTTT	CASSAGQGGTEAFF
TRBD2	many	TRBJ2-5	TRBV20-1	TGCAGTGCCCAGGGGGGGACTAGCGGGGGTATGGGAGAGACCCAGTACTTC	CSAQGGTSGGMGETQYF
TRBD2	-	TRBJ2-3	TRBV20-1	TGCAGTGCTCCTGGGTCCCCGGGACTAGCATCAGATACGCAGTATTTT	CSAPGSPGLASDTQYF
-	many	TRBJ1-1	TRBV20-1	TGCAGTGCTCGCGAGGGGATACGGGACACTGAAGCTTTCTTT	CSAREGIRDTEAFF
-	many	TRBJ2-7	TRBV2	TGTGCCAGCAGCTGGGGGCTACCCAACTCCTACGAGCAGTACTTC	CASSWGLPNSYEQYF
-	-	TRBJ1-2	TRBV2	TGTGCCAGCAGTGTCGGACTTCGCTATGGCTACACCTTC	CASSVGLRYGYTF
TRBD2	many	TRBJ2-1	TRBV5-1	TGCGCCAGCAGCTTGGTGGGGGGGGTCAATAATGAGCAGTTCTTC	CASSLVGGVNNEQFF
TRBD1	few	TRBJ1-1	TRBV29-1	TGCAGCGCAGGACAGGGGTGGACTGAAGCTTTCTTT	CSAGQGWTEAFF
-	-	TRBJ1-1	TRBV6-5	TGTGCCAGCAGTCCCAAGACAGTCCGTCCTGAAGCTTTCTTT	CASSPKTVRPEAFF
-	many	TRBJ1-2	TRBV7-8	TGTGCCAGCAGCTTAGGGGCGGGCGGGTATGGCTACACCTTC	CASSLGAGGYGYTF
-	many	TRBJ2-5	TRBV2	TGTGCCAGCAGCTCACAGGCGATAATTAAGACCCAGTACTTC	CASSSQAIIKTQYF
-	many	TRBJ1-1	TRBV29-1	TGCAGCGTTGATGGGGGGAGGGAAGCTGAAGCTTTCTTT	CSVDGGREAEAFF
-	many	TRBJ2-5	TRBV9	TGTGCCAGCAGCGTAGAAGGAGAGGGGACCCAGTACTTC	CASSVEGEGTQYF
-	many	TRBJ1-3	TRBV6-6	TGTGCCAGCAGCTTAGACGGAAACTCTGGAAACACCATATATTTT	CASSLDGNSGNTIYF
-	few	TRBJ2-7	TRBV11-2	TGTGCCAGCAGCCCCCTAAGCCGAACTACTTCCTACGAGCAGTACTTC	CASSPLSRTTSYEQYF
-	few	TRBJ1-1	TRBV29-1	TGCAGCGTCGGGACGGCTCTGAACACTGAAGCTTTCTTT	CSVGTALNTEAFF
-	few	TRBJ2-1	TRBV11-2	TGTGCCAGCAGCTTTTCCCCGGGATCCGGGAGCTCCTACAATGAGCAGTTCTTC	CASSFSPGSGSSYNEQFF
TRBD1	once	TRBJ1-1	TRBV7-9	TGTGCCAGCTCCAGGGGGGGTGTTTACACTGAAGCTTTCTTT	CASSRGGVYTEAFF
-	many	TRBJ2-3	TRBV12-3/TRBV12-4	TGTGCCAGCAGTTTCGGCAGGGCCATAGATACGCAGTATTTT	CASSFGRAIDTQYF
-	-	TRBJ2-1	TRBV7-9	TGTGCCAGCAGCTTTGGCGGGCAGAAATACAATGAGCAGTTCTTC	CASSFGGQKYNEQFF
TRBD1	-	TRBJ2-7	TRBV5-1	TGCGCCAGCCGGCCTCCGGGACAGGGTTCCTACGAGCAGTACTTC	CASRPPGQGSYEQYF
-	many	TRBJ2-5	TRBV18	TGTGCCAGCTCACCGGGCTACCCCCATGGAGGCCAGTACTTC	CASSPGYPHGGQYF
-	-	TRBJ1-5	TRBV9	TGTGCCAGCAGCGCGAGACAGCCCCAGCATTTT	CASSARQPQHF
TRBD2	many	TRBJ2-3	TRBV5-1	TGCGCCAGCAGATTCACTAGCGGATCAGATACGCAGTATTTT	CASRFTSGSDTQYF
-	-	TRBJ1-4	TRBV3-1	TGTGCCAGCAGCCAACGCCGCCTGGGGGAAAAACTGTTTTTT	CASSQRRLGEKLFF
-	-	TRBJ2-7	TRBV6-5	TGTGCCAGCAGTTACTCCCCCCCGGGGCTTAACTACGAGCAGTACTTC	CASSYSPPGLNYEQYF
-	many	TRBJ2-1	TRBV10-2	TGCGCCACCAAGAAACAGGGTGGGGATGAGCAGTTCTTC	CATKKQGGDEQFF
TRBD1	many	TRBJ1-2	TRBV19	TGTGCCAGTAGTTCGACCAGGGGGGGATTTGGCTACACCTTC	CASSSTRGGFGYTF
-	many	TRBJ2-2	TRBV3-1	TGTGCCAGCAGGCATGGGGGCGACGGGGAGCTGTTTTTT	CASRHGGDGELFF